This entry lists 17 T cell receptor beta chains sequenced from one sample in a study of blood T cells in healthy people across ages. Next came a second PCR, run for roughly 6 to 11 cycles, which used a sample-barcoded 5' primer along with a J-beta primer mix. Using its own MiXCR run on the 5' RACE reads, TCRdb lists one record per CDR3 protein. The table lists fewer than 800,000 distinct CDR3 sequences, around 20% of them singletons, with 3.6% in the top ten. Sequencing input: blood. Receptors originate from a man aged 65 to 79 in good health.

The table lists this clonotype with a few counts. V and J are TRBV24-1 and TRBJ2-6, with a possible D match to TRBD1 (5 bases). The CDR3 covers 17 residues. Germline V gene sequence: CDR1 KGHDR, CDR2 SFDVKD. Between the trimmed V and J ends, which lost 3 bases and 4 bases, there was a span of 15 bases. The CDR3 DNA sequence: TGTGCCACCAGTGATCAAATAGACAGCAAAGGGGCCAACGTCCTGACTTTC. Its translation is CATSDQIDSKGANVLTF.

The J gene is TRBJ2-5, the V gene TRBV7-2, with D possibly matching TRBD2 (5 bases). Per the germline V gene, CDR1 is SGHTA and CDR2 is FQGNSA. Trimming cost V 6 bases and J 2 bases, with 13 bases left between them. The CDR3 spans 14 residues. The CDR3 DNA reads TGTGCCAGCAGACCTAGCTGGAAGCAAGAGACCCAGTACTTC. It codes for CASRPSWKQETQYF.

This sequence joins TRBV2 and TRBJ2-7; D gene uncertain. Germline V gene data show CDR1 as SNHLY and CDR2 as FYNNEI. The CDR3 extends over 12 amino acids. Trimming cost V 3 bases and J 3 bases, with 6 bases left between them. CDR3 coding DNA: TGTGCCAGCAGTGATTTCAGCTACGAGCAGTACTTC. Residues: CASSDFSYEQYF.

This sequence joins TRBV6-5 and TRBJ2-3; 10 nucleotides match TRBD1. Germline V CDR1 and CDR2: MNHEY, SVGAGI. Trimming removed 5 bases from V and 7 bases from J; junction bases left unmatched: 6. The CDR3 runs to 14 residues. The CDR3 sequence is CASSRDRGPNTQYF. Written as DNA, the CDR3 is TGTGCCAGCAGTCGGGACAGGGGACCAAATACGCAGTATTTT.

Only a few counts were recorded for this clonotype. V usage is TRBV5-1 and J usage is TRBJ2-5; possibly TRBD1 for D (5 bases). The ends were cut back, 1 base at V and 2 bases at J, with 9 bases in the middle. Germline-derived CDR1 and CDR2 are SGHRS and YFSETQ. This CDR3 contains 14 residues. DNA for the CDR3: TGCGCCAGCAGCTTGCCAAGGACACAAGAGACCCAGTACTTC. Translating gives CASSLPRTQETQYF.

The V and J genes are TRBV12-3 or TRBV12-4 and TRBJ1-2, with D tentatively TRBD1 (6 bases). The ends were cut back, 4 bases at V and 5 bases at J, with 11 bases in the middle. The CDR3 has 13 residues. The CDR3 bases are TGTGCCAGCAGTTGTAGGGGGTGTTATGGCTACACCTTC. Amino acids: CASSCRGCYGYTF.

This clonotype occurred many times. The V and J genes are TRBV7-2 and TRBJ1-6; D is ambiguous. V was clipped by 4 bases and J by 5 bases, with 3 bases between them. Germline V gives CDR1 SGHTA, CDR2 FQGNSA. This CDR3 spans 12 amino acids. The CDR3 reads CASSSNNSPLHF. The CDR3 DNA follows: TGTGCCAGCAGCTCAAATAATTCACCCCTCCACTTT.

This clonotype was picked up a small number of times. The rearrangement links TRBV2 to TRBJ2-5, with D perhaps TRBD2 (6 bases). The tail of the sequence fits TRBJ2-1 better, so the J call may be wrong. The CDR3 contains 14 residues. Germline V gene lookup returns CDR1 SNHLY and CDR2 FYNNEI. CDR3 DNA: TGTGCCAGCAGTGGAGCACGGGAGTCGAATGAGCAGTTCTTC. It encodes CASSGARESNEQFF.

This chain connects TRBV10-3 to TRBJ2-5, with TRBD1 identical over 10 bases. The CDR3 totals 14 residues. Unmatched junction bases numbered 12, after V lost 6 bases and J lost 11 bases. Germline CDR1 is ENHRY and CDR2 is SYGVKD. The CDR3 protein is CAISKRDRGGEQYF. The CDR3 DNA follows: TGTGCCATCAGCAAGCGGGACAGGGGTGGGGAGCAGTACTTC.

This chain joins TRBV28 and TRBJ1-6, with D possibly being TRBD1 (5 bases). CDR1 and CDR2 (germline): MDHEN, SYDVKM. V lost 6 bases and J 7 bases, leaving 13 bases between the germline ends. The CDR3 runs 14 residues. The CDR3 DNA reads TGTGCCAGCAGCGGGGGAGATCAGAATTCACCCCTCCACTTT. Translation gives CASSGGDQNSPLHF.

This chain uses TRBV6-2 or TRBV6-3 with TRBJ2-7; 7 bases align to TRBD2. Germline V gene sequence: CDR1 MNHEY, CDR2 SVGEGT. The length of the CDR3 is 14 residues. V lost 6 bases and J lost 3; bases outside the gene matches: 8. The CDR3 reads CASRTPGLSYEQYF. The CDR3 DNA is TGTGCCAGCAGGACACCGGGACTAAGCTACGAGCAGTACTTC.

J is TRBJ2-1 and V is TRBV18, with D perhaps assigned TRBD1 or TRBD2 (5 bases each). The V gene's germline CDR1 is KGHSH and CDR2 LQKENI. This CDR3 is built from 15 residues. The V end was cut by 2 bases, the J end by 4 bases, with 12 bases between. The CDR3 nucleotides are TGTGCCAGCTCACCATCGTGGGACGGATACAATGAGCAGTTCTTC. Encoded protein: CASSPSWDGYNEQFF.

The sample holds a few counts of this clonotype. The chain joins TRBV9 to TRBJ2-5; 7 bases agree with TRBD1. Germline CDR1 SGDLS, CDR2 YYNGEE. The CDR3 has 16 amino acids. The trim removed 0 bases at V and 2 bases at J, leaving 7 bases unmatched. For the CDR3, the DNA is TGTGCCAGCAGCGTAGCTGGGGACAGAAGTCAAGAGACCCAGTACTTC. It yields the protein CASSVAGDRSQETQYF.

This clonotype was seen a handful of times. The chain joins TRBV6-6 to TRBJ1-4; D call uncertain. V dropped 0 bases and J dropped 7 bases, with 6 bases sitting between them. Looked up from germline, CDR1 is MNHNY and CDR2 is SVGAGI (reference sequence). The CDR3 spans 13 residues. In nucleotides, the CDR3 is TGTGCCAGCAGTTACTCCCTGACTGAAAAACTGTTTTTT. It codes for CASSYSLTEKLFF.

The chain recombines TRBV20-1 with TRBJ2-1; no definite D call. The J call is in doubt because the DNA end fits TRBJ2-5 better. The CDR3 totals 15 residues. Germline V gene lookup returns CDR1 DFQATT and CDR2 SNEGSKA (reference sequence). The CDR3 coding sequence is TGCAGTGCTAGAGATGGAAAGGGTGCCAGGGAGACCCAGTACTTC. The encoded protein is CSARDGKGARETQYF.

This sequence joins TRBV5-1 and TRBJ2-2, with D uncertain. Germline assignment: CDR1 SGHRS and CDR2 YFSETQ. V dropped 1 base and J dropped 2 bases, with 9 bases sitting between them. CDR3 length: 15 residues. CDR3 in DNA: TGCGCCAGCAGCTTGTTAGGCGAAAACACCGGGGAGCTGTTTTTT. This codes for CASSLLGENTGELFF.

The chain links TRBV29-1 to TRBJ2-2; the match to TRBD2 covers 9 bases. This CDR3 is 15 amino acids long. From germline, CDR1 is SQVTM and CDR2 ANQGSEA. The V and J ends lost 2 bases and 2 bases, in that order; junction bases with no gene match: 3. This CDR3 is CSVESGRTNTGELFF. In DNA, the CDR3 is TGCAGCGTTGAAAGCGGGAGGACTAACACCGGGGAGCTGTTTTTT.